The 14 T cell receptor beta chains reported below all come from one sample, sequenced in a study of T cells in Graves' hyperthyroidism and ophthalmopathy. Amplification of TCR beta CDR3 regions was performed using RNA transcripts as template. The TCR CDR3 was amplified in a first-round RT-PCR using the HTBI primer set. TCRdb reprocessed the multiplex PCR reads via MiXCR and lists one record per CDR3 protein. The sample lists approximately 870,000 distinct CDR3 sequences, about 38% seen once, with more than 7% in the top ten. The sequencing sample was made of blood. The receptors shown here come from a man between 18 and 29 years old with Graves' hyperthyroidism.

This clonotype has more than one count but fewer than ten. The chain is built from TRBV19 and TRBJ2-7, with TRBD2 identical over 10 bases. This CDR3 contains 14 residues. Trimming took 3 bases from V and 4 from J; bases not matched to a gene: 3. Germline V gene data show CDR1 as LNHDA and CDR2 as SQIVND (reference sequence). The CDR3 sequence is CASSIQREGYEQYF. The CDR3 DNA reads TGTGCCAGTAGTATCCAGCGGGAGGGTTACGAGCAGTACTTC.

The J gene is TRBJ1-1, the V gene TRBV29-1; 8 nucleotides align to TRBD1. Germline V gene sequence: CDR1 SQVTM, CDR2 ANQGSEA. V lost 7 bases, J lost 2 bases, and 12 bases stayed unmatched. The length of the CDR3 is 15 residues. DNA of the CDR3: TGCAGCGCCACGACAGGGGAAGGCCTCAACACTGAAGCTTTCTTT. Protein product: CSATTGEGLNTEAFF.

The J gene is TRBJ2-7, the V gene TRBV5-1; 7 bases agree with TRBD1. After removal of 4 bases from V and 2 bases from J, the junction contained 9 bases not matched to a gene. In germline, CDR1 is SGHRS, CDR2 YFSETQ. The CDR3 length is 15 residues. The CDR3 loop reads CASSVWDSSAYEQYF. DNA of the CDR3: TGCGCCAGCAGCGTGTGGGACAGCTCAGCCTACGAGCAGTACTTC.

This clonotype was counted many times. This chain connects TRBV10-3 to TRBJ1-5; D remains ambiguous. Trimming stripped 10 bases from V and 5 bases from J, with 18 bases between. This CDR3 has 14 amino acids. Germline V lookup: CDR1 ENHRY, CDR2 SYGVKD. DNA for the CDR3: TGTGCCACGACCCAGGACGTGGGCCATCAGCCCCAGCATTTT. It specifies CATTQDVGHQPQHF.

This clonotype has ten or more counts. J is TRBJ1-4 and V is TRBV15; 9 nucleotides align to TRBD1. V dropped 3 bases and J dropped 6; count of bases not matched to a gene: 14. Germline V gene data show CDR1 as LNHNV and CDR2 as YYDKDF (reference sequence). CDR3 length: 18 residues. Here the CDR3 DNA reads TGTGCCACCAGCAGCGGAGATGAGCAGAGGACAGGGGATGAAAAACTGTTTTTT. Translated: CATSSGDEQRTGDEKLFF.

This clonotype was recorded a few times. The CDR3 DNA follows: TGTGCCAGCAGCTTTAGATACAGGGTGGCTGGAAACACCATATATTTT. Amino acid sequence: CASSFRYRVAGNTIYF. The gene calls are TRBV7-3 and TRBJ1-3; D is possibly TRBD1 (6 bases). Germline assignment: CDR1 SGHTA and CDR2 FQGTGA. V lost 3 bases to trimming and J lost 2 bases, with 14 bases between them. The CDR3 has 16 amino acids.

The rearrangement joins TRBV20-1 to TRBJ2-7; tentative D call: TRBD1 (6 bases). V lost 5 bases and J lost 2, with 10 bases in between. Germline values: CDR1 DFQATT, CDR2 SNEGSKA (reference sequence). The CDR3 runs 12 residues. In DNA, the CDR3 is TGCAGTGCTCGGACAGACGCCTACGAGCAGTACTTC. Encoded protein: CSARTDAYEQYF.

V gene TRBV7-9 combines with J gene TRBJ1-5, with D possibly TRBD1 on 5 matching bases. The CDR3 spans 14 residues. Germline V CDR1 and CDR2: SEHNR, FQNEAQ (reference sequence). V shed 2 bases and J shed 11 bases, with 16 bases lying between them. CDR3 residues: CASSLQGWQETQHF. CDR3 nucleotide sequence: TGTGCCAGCAGCTTACAGGGCTGGCAAGAGACCCAGCATTTT. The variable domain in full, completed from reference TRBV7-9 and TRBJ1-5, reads DTGVSQNPRHKITKRGQNVTFRCDPISEHNRLYWYRQTLGQGPEFLTYFQNEAQLEKSRLLSDRFSAERPKGSFSTLEIQRTEQGDSAMYLCASSLQGWQETQHFGDGTRLSIL.

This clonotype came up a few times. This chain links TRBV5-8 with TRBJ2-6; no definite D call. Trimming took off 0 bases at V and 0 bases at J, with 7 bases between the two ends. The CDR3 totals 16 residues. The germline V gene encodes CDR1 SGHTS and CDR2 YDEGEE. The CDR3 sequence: CASSLAPGSGANVLTF. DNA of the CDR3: TGTGCCAGCAGCTTGGCCCCGGGCTCTGGGGCCAACGTCCTGACTTTC.

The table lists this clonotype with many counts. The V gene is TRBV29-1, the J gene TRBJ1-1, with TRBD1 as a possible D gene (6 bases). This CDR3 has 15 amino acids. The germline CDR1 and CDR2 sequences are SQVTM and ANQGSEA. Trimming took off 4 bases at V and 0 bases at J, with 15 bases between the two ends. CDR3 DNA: TGCAGCGTTGGCGGACGGGACACCTTGAACACTGAAGCTTTCTTT. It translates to CSVGGRDTLNTEAFF.

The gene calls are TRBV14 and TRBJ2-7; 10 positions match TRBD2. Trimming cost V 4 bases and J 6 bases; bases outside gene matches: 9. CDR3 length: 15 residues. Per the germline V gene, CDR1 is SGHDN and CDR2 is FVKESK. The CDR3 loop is CASSPPSGSTSEQYF. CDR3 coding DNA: TGTGCCAGCAGCCCCCCTAGCGGGAGTACGTCCGAGCAGTACTTC. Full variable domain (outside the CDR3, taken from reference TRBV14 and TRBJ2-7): EAGVTQFPSHSVIEKGQTVTLRCDPISGHDNLYWYRRVMGKEIKFLLHFVKESKQDESGMPNNRFLAERTGGTYSTLKVQPAELEDSGVYFCASSPPSGSTSEQYFGPGTRLTVT.

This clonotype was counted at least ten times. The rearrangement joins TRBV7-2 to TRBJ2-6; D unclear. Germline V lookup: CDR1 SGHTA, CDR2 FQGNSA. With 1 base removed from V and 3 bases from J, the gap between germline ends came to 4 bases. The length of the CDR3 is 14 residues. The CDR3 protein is CASSLGNGANVLTF. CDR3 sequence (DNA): TGTGCCAGCAGCTTAGGAAATGGGGCCAACGTCCTGACTTTC.

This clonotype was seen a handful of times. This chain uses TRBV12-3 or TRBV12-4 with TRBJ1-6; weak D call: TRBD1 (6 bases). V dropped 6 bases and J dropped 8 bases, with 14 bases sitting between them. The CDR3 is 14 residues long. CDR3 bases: TGTGCCAGCAGCTCGACAGGCCGGGATTCACCCCTCCACTTT. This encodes CASSSTGRDSPLHF.

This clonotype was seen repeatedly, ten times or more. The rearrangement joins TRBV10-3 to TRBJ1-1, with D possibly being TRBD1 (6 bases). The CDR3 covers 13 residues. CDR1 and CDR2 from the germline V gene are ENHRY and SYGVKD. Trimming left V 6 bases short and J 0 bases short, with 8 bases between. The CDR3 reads CAIRDRMNTEAFF. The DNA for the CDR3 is TGTGCCATCAGGGACAGAATGAACACTGAAGCTTTCTTT.